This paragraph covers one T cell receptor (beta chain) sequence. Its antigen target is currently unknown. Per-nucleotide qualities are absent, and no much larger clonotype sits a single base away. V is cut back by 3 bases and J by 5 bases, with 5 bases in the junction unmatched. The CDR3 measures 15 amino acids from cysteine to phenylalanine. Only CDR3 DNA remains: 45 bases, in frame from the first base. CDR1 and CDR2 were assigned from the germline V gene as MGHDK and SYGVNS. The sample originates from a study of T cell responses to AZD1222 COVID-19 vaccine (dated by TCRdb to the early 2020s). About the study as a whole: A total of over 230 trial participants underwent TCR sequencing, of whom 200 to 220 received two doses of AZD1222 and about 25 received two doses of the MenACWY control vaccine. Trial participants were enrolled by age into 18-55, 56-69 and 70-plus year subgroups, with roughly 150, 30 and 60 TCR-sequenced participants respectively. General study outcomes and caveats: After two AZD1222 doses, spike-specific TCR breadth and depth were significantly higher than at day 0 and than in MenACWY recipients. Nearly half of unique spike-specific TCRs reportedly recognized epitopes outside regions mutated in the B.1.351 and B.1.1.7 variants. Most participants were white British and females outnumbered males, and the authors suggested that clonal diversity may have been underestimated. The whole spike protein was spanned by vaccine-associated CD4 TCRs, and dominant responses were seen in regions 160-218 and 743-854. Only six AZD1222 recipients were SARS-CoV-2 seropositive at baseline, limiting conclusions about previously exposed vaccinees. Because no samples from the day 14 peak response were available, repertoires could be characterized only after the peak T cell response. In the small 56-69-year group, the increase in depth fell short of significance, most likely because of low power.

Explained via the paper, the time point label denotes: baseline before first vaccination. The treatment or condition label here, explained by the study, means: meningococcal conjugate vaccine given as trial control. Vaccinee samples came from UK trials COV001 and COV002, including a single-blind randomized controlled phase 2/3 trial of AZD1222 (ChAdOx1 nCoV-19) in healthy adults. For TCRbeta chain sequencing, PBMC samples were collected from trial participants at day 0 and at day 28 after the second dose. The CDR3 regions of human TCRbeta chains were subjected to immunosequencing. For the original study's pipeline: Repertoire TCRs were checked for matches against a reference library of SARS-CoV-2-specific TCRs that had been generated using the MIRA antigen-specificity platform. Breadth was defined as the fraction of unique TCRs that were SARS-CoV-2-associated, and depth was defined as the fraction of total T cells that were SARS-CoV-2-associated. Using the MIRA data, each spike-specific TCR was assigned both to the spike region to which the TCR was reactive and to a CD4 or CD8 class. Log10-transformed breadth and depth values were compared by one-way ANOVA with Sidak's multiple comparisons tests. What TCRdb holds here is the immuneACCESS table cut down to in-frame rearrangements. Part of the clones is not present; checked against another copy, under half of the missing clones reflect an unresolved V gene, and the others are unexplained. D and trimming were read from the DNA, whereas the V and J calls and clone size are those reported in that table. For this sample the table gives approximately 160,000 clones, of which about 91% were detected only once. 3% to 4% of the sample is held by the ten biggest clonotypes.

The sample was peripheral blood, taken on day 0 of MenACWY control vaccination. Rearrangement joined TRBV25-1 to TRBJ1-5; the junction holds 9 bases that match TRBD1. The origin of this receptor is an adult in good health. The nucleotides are TGTGCCAGCAGTGATCCGAGGACAGGGGATCAGCCCCAGCATTTT. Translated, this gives CASSDPRTGDQPQHF.